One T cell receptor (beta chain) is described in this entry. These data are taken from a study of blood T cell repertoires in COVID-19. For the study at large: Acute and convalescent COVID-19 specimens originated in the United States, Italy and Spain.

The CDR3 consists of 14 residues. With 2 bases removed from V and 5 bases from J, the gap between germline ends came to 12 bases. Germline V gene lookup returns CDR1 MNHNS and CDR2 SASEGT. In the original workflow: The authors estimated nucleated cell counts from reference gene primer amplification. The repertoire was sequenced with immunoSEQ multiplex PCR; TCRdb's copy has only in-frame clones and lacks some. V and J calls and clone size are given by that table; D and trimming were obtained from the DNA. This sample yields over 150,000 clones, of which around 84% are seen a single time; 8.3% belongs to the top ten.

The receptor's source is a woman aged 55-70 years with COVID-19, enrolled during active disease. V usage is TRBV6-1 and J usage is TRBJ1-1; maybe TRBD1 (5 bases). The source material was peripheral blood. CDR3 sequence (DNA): TGTGCCAGCAGTGAACTGGCAGGGTATACTGAAGCTTTCTTT. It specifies CASSELAGYTEAFF.